This TCR beta chain was identified in a study of blood T cell repertoires in COVID-19. Turning to the study itself: Acute-phase and convalescent COVID-19 samples originated in the United States, Italy and Spain. T cells, B-cell-depleted T cells, or PBMCs supplied cDNA or gDNA.

In the study's own analysis: Nucleated cell number was recorded as an estimate derived from reference gene primer amplification. Clones were sequenced by immunoSEQ multiplex PCR, and TCRdb holds only the in-frame ones, with some missing. That table gives V, J and clone size, and the DNA gave D and trimming. The table has about 400,000 clones, roughly 90% seen once. This CDR3 has 14 amino acids. With 2 bases removed from V and 4 bases from J, the gap between germline ends came to 13 bases. CDR1 and CDR2 (germline): SGDLS, YYNGEE. Which cohort a participant joined came from the clinical history participants gave.

The origin of this receptor is a woman younger than 45 with acute COVID-19. What was sequenced was PBMCs or T cells enriched from blood (not recorded which). V usage is TRBV9 and J usage is TRBJ2-7; tentative D call: TRBD1 (6 bases). CDR3 DNA sequence: TGTGCCAGCAGCGTTACAGGGAATGGTTACGAGCAGTACTTC. Its translation is CASSVTGNGYEQYF.